This section outlines one TCR beta chain sequence together with its context. Its antigen is unidentified. The naive CD8 population came from CD45RO-negative cells selected for CCR7, without terminally differentiated effector memory CD45RA+ cells. The entry originates in a study of shared clonotypes between healthy human individuals. Findings and limits, study-wide: What rarefaction showed was incomplete sorted-subset sequencing despite large depth.

The germline CDR1 and CDR2 sequences are SGDLS and YYNGEE. With 3 bases clipped from V and 4 bases from J, the junction kept 9 bases outside the gene matches. The CDR3 consists of 15 residues. Assay runs were performed at deep level. Across several immunoSEQ plates, the genomic DNA of each subset was split evenly. When replicate PCRs were run on sorted subsets, they used around 200 ng DNA, 28,000 or so T cell genomes. Sequenced by immunoSEQ multiplex PCR; TCRdb stores in-frame clones only, minus some. The sample has 550,000 to 750,000 clones, 92% seen once. The clonotype comes from a man aged 30-40 years in good health. Sequencing was carried out using naive CD8+ T cells sorted from blood. The chain recombines TRBV9 with TRBJ1-1; TRBD1 matches at 7 bases. In DNA form, the CDR3 reads TGTGCCAGCAGCGCAGGGGGATCCATCAGCACTGAAGCTTTCTTT. This translates into CASSAGGSISTEAFF.